Listed here are 27 T cell receptor beta chains from one sample, sequenced in a study of beta chain features in type 1 diabetes. The sequenced template was cDNA made from the entire isolated RNA. The protocol was immunoSEQ multiplex PCR, while the TCRdb copy is restricted to in-frame clones and leaves out a portion. The sample shows approximately 140,000 clones, roughly 9.7% of them seen only once. Sequencing input: central memory CD4+ T cells from blood. Receptors originate from a woman between 40 and 55 years old in good health.

There are a few counts of this clone. The chain carries TRBV2 and TRBJ2-7, with D unclear. The CDR3 is 12 residues long. Germline V gene lookup returns CDR1 SNHLY and CDR2 FYNNEI. Trimming pared 8 bases from V and 1 base from J, leaving 9 bases between. CDR3 nucleotides: TGTGCCAGCTCCCCCCAGTCCTACGAGCAGTACTTC. Protein sequence: CASSPQSYEQYF.

The chain carries TRBV7-9 and TRBJ1-4, with D unclear. Deletions cut 3 bases from V and 8 bases from J, with 13 bases between. The V gene's germline CDR1 is SEHNR and CDR2 FQNEAQ (reference sequence). The CDR3 spans 14 residues. The CDR3 region has the DNA TGTGCCAGCAGCTTGGTTGGTAACAACGAAAAACTGTTTTTT. This codes for CASSLVGNNEKLFF.

J is TRBJ1-1 and V is TRBV19; 8 nucleotides match TRBD1. The CDR3 is 13 residues long. Germline lookup yields CDR1 LNHDA and CDR2 SQIVND (reference sequence). The CDR3 region is CEGQGGKNTEAFF. For the CDR3, the DNA is TGTGAAGGACAGGGAGGGAAGAACACTGAAGCTTTCTTT. Using reference TRBV19 and TRBJ1-1 for the parts outside the CDR3, the full variable domain is DGGITQSPKYLFRKEGQNVTLSCEQNLNHDAMYWYRQDPGQGLRLIYYSQIVNDFQKGDIAEGYSVSREKKESFPLTVTSAQKNPTAFYLCEGQGGKNTEAFFGQGTRLTVV.

This clone was picked up many times. The V call is TRBV4-1, the J call TRBJ1-3; tentatively, D is TRBD1 (6 bases). Between the trimmed V and J ends, which lost 4 bases and 3 bases, there was a span of 10 bases. The V gene's germline CDR1 is MGHRA and CDR2 YSYEKL. CDR3 length: 14 residues. This CDR3 reads CASSPGGNGNTIYF. The CDR3 region has the DNA TGCGCCAGCAGCCCGGGGGGCAATGGAAACACCATATATTTT.

There are a few counts of this clone. This rearrangement joins TRBV5-1 to TRBJ2-3; 7 positions match TRBD1. From germline, CDR1 is SGHRS and CDR2 YFSETQ. V shed 6 bases and J 2 bases; nucleotides not matched to a gene: 6. The CDR3 sequence is 14 residues long. CDR3 amino acids: CASKTGPITDTQYF. In nucleotides, the CDR3 is TGCGCCAGCAAGACAGGGCCCATCACAGATACGCAGTATTTT.

The chain recombines TRBV15 with TRBJ2-7, with D possibly TRBD2 on 6 matching bases. Germline loops: CDR1 LNHNV, CDR2 YYDKDF (reference sequence). This CDR3 spans 14 amino acids. Trimming took off 0 bases at V and 1 base at J, with 7 bases between the two ends. CDR3 in DNA: TGTGCCACCAGCAGAGAGGGACTTTCCTACGAGCAGTACTTC. Its translation: CATSREGLSYEQYF.

This clone was counted a few times. This chain joins TRBV7-6 and TRBJ2-5, with 10 bases lining up with TRBD2. Trimming at V came to 2 bases and at J to 4 bases, leaving 10 bases not matched to a gene. The CDR3 runs 17 residues. Per the germline V gene, CDR1 is SGHVS and CDR2 is FNYEAQ. The CDR3 spells CASSLPPAGGMGETQYF. DNA of the CDR3: TGTGCCAGCAGCTTACCGCCAGCGGGGGGGATGGGAGAGACCCAGTACTTC.

The chain carries TRBV7-2 and TRBJ2-1; 8 bases are a match to TRBD2. From germline, CDR1 is SGHTA and CDR2 FQGNSA. V was pared by 4 bases and J by 6 bases, with 8 bases of the junction left unmatched. The CDR3 has 15 amino acids. CDR3 in DNA: TGTGCCAGCAGCTCGGGACTAGTAGGGCTCAATGAGCAGTTCTTC. Encoded protein: CASSSGLVGLNEQFF.

This clone occurred a few times. The CDR3 nucleotides read TGTGCCAGCAGCTTCAGGGACAGGGCCAGGGAGACCCAGTACTTC. As protein: CASSFRDRARETQYF. This chain links TRBV7-2 with TRBJ2-5; 9 bases match TRBD1. The junction had 7 bases not matched to a gene; V was cut back by 3 bases and J by 5 bases. This CDR3 has 15 amino acids. Germline V gives CDR1 SGHTA, CDR2 FQGNSA.

There are a few counts of this clone. The chain uses TRBV10-3 and TRBJ2-5, with 9 bases matching TRBD1. This CDR3 has 15 residues. The junction had 7 bases not matched to a gene; V was cut back by 4 bases and J by 4 bases. Germline assignment: CDR1 ENHRY and CDR2 SYGVKD. The CDR3 spells CAISVSQGAGETQYF. CDR3 coding DNA: TGTGCCATCAGTGTCTCACAGGGGGCTGGAGAGACCCAGTACTTC.

V and J are TRBV5-1 and TRBJ1-2; D might be TRBD1 (6 bases). The CDR3 sequence is 14 residues long. V lost 6 bases and J lost 2, with 14 bases in between. Germline V gene sequence: CDR1 SGHRS, CDR2 YFSETQ. Written as DNA, the CDR3 is TGCGCCAGCACGAGGGGGTGGCAGAACTATGGCTACACCTTC. It is translated as CASTRGWQNYGYTF. Full variable domain (missing parts from reference TRBV5-1 and TRBJ1-2): KAGVTQTPRYLIKTRGQQVTLSCSPISGHRSVSWYQQTPGQGLQFLFEYFSETQRNKGNFPGRFSGRQFSNSRSEMNVSTLELGDSALYLCASTRGWQNYGYTFGSGTRLTVV.

In its sample, this clone was seen a few times. The V gene is TRBV7-6, the J gene TRBJ2-5; 8 bases agree with TRBD2. Germline V lookup: CDR1 SGHVS, CDR2 FNYEAQ. With 5 bases clipped from V and 5 bases from J, the junction kept 10 bases outside the gene matches. The CDR3 runs to 15 residues. DNA of the CDR3: TGTGCCAGCAGCCGTAACGGGGGGGCCGATGAGACCCAGTACTTC. This codes for CASSRNGGADETQYF.

The rearrangement joins TRBV7-2 to TRBJ1-5; tentative D call: TRBD1 (6 bases). From germline, CDR1 is SGHTA and CDR2 FQGNSA. V was cut by 5 bases and J by 4 bases, with 15 bases left in between. The CDR3 loop spans 15 amino acids. CDR3 loop: CASSPLGGANQPQHF. The CDR3 DNA sequence: TGTGCCAGCAGCCCTTTGGGGGGGGCGAATCAGCCCCAGCATTTT.

This chain uses TRBV5-4 with TRBJ1-1; no clear D gene. Trimming removed 4 bases from V and 3 bases from J, with 10 bases in between. The CDR3 has 13 amino acids. The germline gives CDR1 SGHNT, CDR2 YYREEE (reference sequence). For the CDR3, the DNA is TGTGCCAGCAGCCCTCAACTGGACACTGAAGCTTTCTTT. It is translated as CASSPQLDTEAFF.

This clone was observed many times. CDR3 sequence reads: CASSLGTGDQPQHF. The CDR3 region has the DNA TGTGCCAGCAGCTTGGGGACAGGAGATCAGCCCCAGCATTTT. J is TRBJ1-5 and V is TRBV5-6; 7 nucleotides agree with TRBD1. The CDR3 is 14 amino acids. Per germline, CDR1 SGHDT and CDR2 YYEEEE. Unmatched junction bases numbered 2, after V lost 0 bases and J lost 5 bases.

The chain has TRBV19 and TRBJ2-2; D might be TRBD1 (5 bases). Trimming pared 5 bases from V and 7 bases from J, leaving 17 bases between. The germline V gene has CDR1 LNHDA and CDR2 SQIVND (reference sequence). This CDR3 comprises 15 residues. The CDR3 loop reads CASSPRQSADGELFF. CDR3 DNA sequence: TGTGCCAGTAGTCCGAGACAGAGCGCGGACGGGGAGCTGTTTTTT. The variable domain in full, with the rest retrieved from reference TRBV19 and TRBJ2-2, is DGGITQSPKYLFRKEGQNVTLSCEQNLNHDAMYWYRQDPGQGLRLIYYSQIVNDFQKGDIAEGYSVSREKKESFPLTVTSAQKNPTAFYLCASSPRQSADGELFFGEGSRLTVL.

This clone was recorded many times. The chain combines TRBV5-4 with TRBJ2-3; 8 nucleotides agree with TRBD1. Unmatched junction bases numbered 6, after V lost 4 bases and J lost 5 bases. Germline CDR1 is SGHNT and CDR2 is YYREEE (reference sequence). This CDR3 region has 14 residues. The CDR3 DNA reads as TGTGCCAGCAGCCCCGGGACAGGTAGAGATACGCAGTATTTT. It is translated as CASSPGTGRDTQYF.

This clone occurred a few times. V and J are TRBV5-1 and TRBJ2-7, with TRBD2 matching over 11 bases. Germline V gene data show CDR1 as SGHRS and CDR2 as YFSETQ. The CDR3 loop spans 13 amino acids. The V segment lost 5 bases and the J segment 6 bases; nucleotides outside the gene matches: 4. The DNA of the CDR3 is TGCGCCAGCAGGACTAGCGGGGCGACCGAGCAGTACTTC. This codes for CASRTSGATEQYF. Full variable domain (outside the CDR3, taken from reference TRBV5-1 and TRBJ2-7): KAGVTQTPRYLIKTRGQQVTLSCSPISGHRSVSWYQQTPGQGLQFLFEYFSETQRNKGNFPGRFSGRQFSNSRSEMNVSTLELGDSALYLCASRTSGATEQYFGPGTRLTVT.

This clone has at least ten counts. The gene calls are TRBV28 and TRBJ1-5, with TRBD1 matching over 7 bases. The CDR3 is made up of 16 amino acids. Unmatched junction bases numbered 7, after V lost 5 bases and J lost 0 bases. Germline CDR1 MDHEN, CDR2 SYDVKM. CDR3 loop: CASSTPGQASNQPQHF. The CDR3 DNA is TGTGCCAGCAGTACCCCCGGACAGGCTAGCAATCAGCCCCAGCATTTT.

The chain couples TRBV6-5 to TRBJ2-7, with 8 bases identical to TRBD1. From germline, CDR1 is MNHEY and CDR2 SVGAGI. The CDR3 totals 13 residues. The junction had 7 bases not matched to a gene; V was cut back by 5 bases and J by 7 bases. The chain's CDR3 is CASSVWTGWEQYF. CDR3 sequence (DNA): TGTGCCAGCAGTGTGTGGACAGGGTGGGAGCAGTACTTC.

The rearrangement joins TRBV6-5 to TRBJ1-1, with 7 bases that match TRBD1. This CDR3 region has 13 residues. V was clipped by 6 bases and J by 4 bases; unmatched bases: 5. Germline lookup yields CDR1 MNHEY and CDR2 SVGAGI. CDR3 nucleotides: TGTGCCAGCAGACTGACAGGGAGCACTGAAGCTTTCTTT. Amino acids: CASRLTGSTEAFF.

V and J are TRBV9 and TRBJ2-5; 7 positions match TRBD2. The germline V gene encodes CDR1 SGDLS and CDR2 YYNGEE. V dropped 0 bases and J dropped 4; count of bases not matched to a gene: 3. The CDR3 has 14 amino acids. The DNA of the CDR3 is TGTGCCAGCAGCGTAGGGGAGGGTCGAGAGACCCAGTACTTC. It translates to CASSVGEGRETQYF.

This chain connects TRBV5-1 to TRBJ2-2; no reliable D call. There are 13 residues in the CDR3. The ends were cut back, 6 bases at V and 2 bases at J, with 8 bases in the middle. The V gene's germline CDR1 is SGHRS and CDR2 YFSETQ. The CDR3 sequence is CASTLPNTGELFF. The CDR3 DNA sequence: TGCGCCAGCACCCTTCCTAACACCGGGGAGCTGTTTTTT.

Regarding this clone: At one boundary the junction diverges from the germline segment, which might be a read error. The chain has TRBV6-1 and TRBJ2-1; D is possibly TRBD1 (7 bases). This CDR3 region has 13 residues. CDR1 is MNHNS, CDR2 SASEGT, per germline. CDR3 residues: CAGSAGQLREQFF. The CDR3 nucleotides read TGTGCCGGCAGTGCGGGACAGTTGCGGGAGCAGTTCTTC.

This clone was counted a few times. The genes are TRBV4-1 and TRBJ1-4; TRBD1 matches 10 bases. Germline CDR1 is MGHRA and CDR2 is YSYEKL. The junction had 3 bases not matched to a gene; V was cut back by 0 bases and J by 5 bases. The CDR3 spans 16 residues. CDR3 residues: CASSQEGQGRNEKLFF. The CDR3 DNA reads TGCGCCAGCAGCCAAGAGGGACAGGGGCGAAATGAAAAACTGTTTTTT.

This clone showed up just a few times. The chain has TRBV19 and TRBJ2-4, with a tentative D call TRBD1 (6 bases). The V and J ends lost 3 bases and 8 bases respectively, with 11 bases between them. Germline V lookup: CDR1 LNHDA, CDR2 SQIVND (reference sequence). This CDR3 contains 13 residues. CDR3 amino acids: CASSIARGDIQYF. The DNA for the CDR3 is TGTGCCAGTAGTATCGCCAGGGGTGACATTCAGTACTTC.

This clone has only a few counts. The rearrangement links TRBV18 to TRBJ2-7; tentative D call: TRBD1 (5 bases). Germline CDR1 is KGHSH and CDR2 is LQKENI. The CDR3 is made up of 16 amino acids. Between the trimmed V and J ends, which lost 3 bases and 0 bases, there was a span of 15 bases. CDR3 DNA: TGTGCCAGCTCACCGGGTCAGCAAGGGGTCTCCTACGAGCAGTACTTC. This gives the protein CASSPGQQGVSYEQYF.